Below, one TCR beta chain is given with its context. A much larger clone lies a single base off, so this may be a read error. Germline values: CDR1 SGHVS, CDR2 FQNEAQ. This CDR3 has 18 amino acids. Via MiXCR, TCRdb re-called the 5' RACE reads, giving one row per CDR3 protein. The repertoire holds more than 70,000 distinct CDR3 sequences, with 9% to 15% as singletons. The sample comes from a study of early T cells in non-severe SARS-CoV-2 infection. V and J are TRBV7-8 and TRBJ2-6, with TRBD2 identical over 8 bases. The sample was whole blood. This clonotype was obtained from an adult who was a healthcare worker with PCR-confirmed SARS-CoV-2 infection or an uninfected control (not recorded which). The CDR3 reads CVSSPSGSPISGANVLTF. CDR3 sequence (DNA): TGTGTCAGCAGCCCCAGCGGGAGCCCAATCTCTGGGGCCAACGTCCTGACTTTC.